The 26 T cell receptor beta chains listed next were all sequenced from one sample in a study of OX40 agonist ivuxolimab in advanced cancers. The data were produced by immunoSEQ multiplex PCR, yet TCRdb's version contains in-frame clones alone and is incomplete. Altogether about 100,000 clones are present, about nine tenths being singletons, with the ten largest covering approximately 0.15%. The material was CD4+ or CD8+ T cells sorted from blood, obtained in a trial of the OX40 agonist ivuxolimab. These receptors were taken from an adult with an advanced solid tumor such as melanoma, head and neck, liver or kidney cancer.

Here the CDR3 reads CASSLAGGTSPLHF. As DNA, the CDR3 is TGTGCCAGCAGCTTGGCAGGGGGCACTTCACCCCTCCACTTT. The gene calls are TRBV5-5 and TRBJ1-6; 8 bases agree with TRBD1. In germline, CDR1 is SGHKS, CDR2 YYEKEE (reference sequence). This CDR3 spans 14 amino acids. J lost 9 bases, V lost 0 bases, and 2 bases had no gene match.

This clone occurred once. V is TRBV29-1 and J is TRBJ2-1; the D gene is possibly TRBD1 (5 bases). CDR3 length: 13 residues. CDR1 is SQVTM, CDR2 ANQGSEA, per germline. Deletions cut 6 bases from V and 4 bases from J, with 13 bases between. The DNA of the CDR3 is TGCAGCGTCCCCAGTGACAGTTACAATGAGCAGTTCTTC. It encodes CSVPSDSYNEQFF.

This clone was seen just once. V gene TRBV6-1 combines with J gene TRBJ2-2, with D maybe TRBD1 (6 bases). The CDR3 runs to 15 residues. Trimming shortened V by 2 bases and J by 4 bases, and 11 bases separated the two germline ends. The germline CDR1 and CDR2 sequences are MNHNS and SASEGT. DNA for the CDR3: TGTGCCAGCAGTGAATATGCAGGGGCCACCGGGGAGCTGTTTTTT. It is translated as CASSEYAGATGELFF.

V usage is TRBV6-5 and J usage is TRBJ2-2; D remains ambiguous. The CDR3 totals 16 residues. Germline-derived CDR1 and CDR2 are MNHEY and SVGAGI. V was cut by 2 bases and J by 7 bases, with 17 bases left in between. CDR3 nucleotides: TGTGCCAGCAGTTACCAGGCAGTGTCGATCTACGGGGAGCTGTTTTTT. It translates to CASSYQAVSIYGELFF.

This CDR3 is CASSVSGRDSVEQYF. The CDR3 DNA reads TGTGCCAGCAGTGTTAGCGGGAGGGACTCTGTCGAGCAGTACTTC. This chain joins TRBV28 and TRBJ2-7; 11 nucleotides line up with TRBD2. Germline CDR1 and CDR2: MDHEN and SYDVKM. V was clipped by 5 bases and J by 6 bases; unmatched bases: 9. The CDR3 consists of 15 residues.

The chain links TRBV28 to TRBJ1-1; maybe TRBD1 (6 bases). V lost 8 bases and J lost 0, with 16 bases in between. CDR3 length: 15 amino acids. CDR1 is MDHEN and CDR2 is SYDVKM in the germline V gene. The CDR3 loop is CASFKTGILNTEAFF. CDR3 nucleotide sequence: TGTGCCAGCTTTAAAACAGGGATACTGAACACTGAAGCTTTCTTT.

This chain connects TRBV30 to TRBJ1-1, with a tentative D call TRBD1 (6 bases). Trimming cost V 6 bases and J 1 base, with 24 bases left between them. The length of the CDR3 is 17 residues. Germline CDR1 and CDR2: GTSNPN and SVGIG (reference sequence). CDR3 DNA sequence: TGTGCCTGCCTTTCCTCTCGGACAGAACAGTGGAACACTGAAGCTTTCTTT. It translates to CACLSSRTEQWNTEAFF. Based on the CDR3 plus reference TRBV30 and TRBJ1-1, the full variable domain is SQTIHQWPATLVQPVGSPLSLECTVEGTSNPNLYWYRQAAGRGLQLLFYSVGIGQISSEVPQNLSASRPQDRQFILSSKKLLLSDSGFYLCACLSSRTEQWNTEAFFGQGTRLTVV.

This chain joins TRBV5-1 and TRBJ2-7; D is uncertain. This CDR3 spans 14 amino acids. Germline CDR1 reads SGHRS; CDR2 reads YFSETQ. V dropped 4 bases and J dropped 7 bases, with 18 bases sitting between them. The CDR3, as DNA: TGCGCCAGCAGCCCCTCTTTAGTTGGCGGAGAGCAGTACTTC. Translation gives CASSPSLVGGEQYF.

This chain joins TRBV6-5 and TRBJ2-1; D is tentatively TRBD1 or TRBD2 (5 bases each). The CDR3 has 12 amino acids. Trimming cost V 5 bases and J 9 bases, with 11 bases left between them. CDR1 and CDR2 (germline): MNHEY, SVGAGI. CDR3 nucleotides: TGTGCCAGCAGTCTGGGGGAAGGTGAGCAGTTCTTC. This translates into CASSLGEGEQFF.

To note about this clone: Additional DNA sequences in this sample encode the identical CDR3. The chain joins TRBV7-6 to TRBJ1-5, with no clear D. V was shortened by 3 bases and J by 1 base, with 4 bases between the two germline ends. The CDR3 runs to 13 residues. CDR1 and CDR2 from the germline V gene are SGHVS and FNYEAQ. The CDR3 here is CASSLDSNQPQHF. In DNA form, the CDR3 reads TGTGCCAGCAGCTTGGACAGCAATCAGCCCCAGCATTTT.

This chain uses TRBV9 with TRBJ2-2, with D hard to call. Trimming stripped 1 base from V and 0 bases from J, with 4 bases between. The CDR3 runs to 14 residues. The V gene's germline CDR1 is SGDLS and CDR2 YYNGEE. DNA for the CDR3: TGTGCCAGCAGCGTATCAGCGAACACCGGGGAGCTGTTTTTT. This encodes CASSVSANTGELFF.

This chain links TRBV10-1 with TRBJ2-5; no firm D call. Germline CDR1 WNHNN, CDR2 SYGVQD (reference sequence). CDR3 length: 13 amino acids. V was pared by 0 bases and J by 7 bases, with 9 bases between. Written as DNA, the CDR3 is TGCGCCAGCAGTGAGTCGAGACTGGGGACCCAGTACTTC. It is translated as CASSESRLGTQYF.

To note about this clone: The same CDR3 arises from other DNA sequences in this sample as well. J is TRBJ2-1 and V is TRBV2; D is uncertain. CDR1 and CDR2 from the germline V gene are SNHLY and FYNNEI. The CDR3 runs 16 residues. V lost 0 bases, J lost 3 bases, and 12 bases lay in between. The CDR3 is CASSEARVPSYNEQFF. The CDR3 DNA is TGTGCCAGCAGTGAAGCGCGAGTACCGAGCTACAATGAGCAGTTCTTC.

This clone has a single count. CDR3 nucleotides: TGCGCCAGCAGCCCCCGACAGGGTGGGCCCTACGAGCAGTACTTC. The encoded protein is CASSPRQGGPYEQYF. This sequence joins TRBV5-1 and TRBJ2-7; 7 bases align to TRBD1. V was pared by 4 bases and J by 2 bases, with 9 bases of the junction left unmatched. Germline V gene data show CDR1 as SGHRS and CDR2 as YFSETQ. The CDR3 length is 15 residues.

The chain combines TRBV19 with TRBJ1-1; no reliable D call. The ends were cut back, 1 base at V and 6 bases at J, with 3 bases in the middle. The CDR3 totals 11 residues. Germline V gene sequence: CDR1 LNHDA, CDR2 SQIVND (reference sequence). In nucleotides, the CDR3 is TGTGCCAGTAGTATAGCAGCTGAAGCTTTCTTT. It is translated as CASSIAAEAFF.

The chain joins TRBV30 to TRBJ2-1; possible D gene TRBD1, 5 bases. CDR3 size: 15 residues. V was clipped by 2 bases and J by 2 bases, with 13 bases between them. In germline, CDR1 is GTSNPN, CDR2 SVGIG (reference sequence). The CDR3: CAWSHRQLTYNEQFF. CDR3 nucleotide sequence: TGTGCCTGGAGTCATAGACAGTTAACCTACAATGAGCAGTTCTTC.

The rearrangement uses TRBV21-1 and TRBJ2-1; the table calls TRBD2, which could not be checked here. TRBV21-1 is a pseudogene. The CDR3 length is 17 residues. The CDR3 DNA reads TGTGCCAGCAGCAAGGTGGGCGGGGGACTAGCGGTCGATGAGCAGTTCTTC. Its translation: CASSKVGGGLAVDEQFF.

The chain uses TRBV29-1 and TRBJ2-7, with a possible D match to TRBD2 (6 bases). The CDR3 contains 11 residues. V gave up 6 bases and J gave up 4 bases, with 10 bases separating them. The germline gives CDR1 SQVTM, CDR2 ANQGSEA. The CDR3 DNA sequence: TGCAGCGTACGGGAGTTGTACGAGCAGTACTTC. This sequence encodes CSVRELYEQYF.

The V gene is TRBV7-9, the J gene TRBJ1-2, with 7 positions matching TRBD1. Germline V gene sequence: CDR1 SEHNR, CDR2 FQNEAQ (reference sequence). The CDR3 totals 19 residues. The junction had 22 bases not matched to a gene; V was cut back by 3 bases and J by 6 bases. The CDR3 is CASSLWARGLSRRVNGYTF. CDR3 bases: TGTGCCAGCAGCTTGTGGGCGAGGGGGCTGTCGAGGCGGGTGAATGGCTACACCTTC.

The CDR3 sequence: CASSKLPYSVDQPQHF. The CDR3 DNA is TGTGCCAGCAGCAAACTTCCTTATTCCGTGGATCAGCCCCAGCATTTT. J is TRBJ1-5 and V is TRBV21-1. TRBV21-1 is a documented pseudogene. The CDR3 totals 16 residues.

This clone was found once. The chain combines TRBV5-4 with TRBJ2-1; 7 nucleotides agree with TRBD2. Germline assignment: CDR1 SGHNT and CDR2 YYREEE (reference sequence). Unmatched junction bases numbered 8, after V lost 5 bases and J lost 3 bases. The CDR3 is 15 amino acids. Here the CDR3 DNA reads TGTGCCAGCAGGGCTAGCGGAGGGTACTACAATGAGCAGTTCTTC. This codes for CASRASGGYYNEQFF.

The chain is built from TRBV6-5 and TRBJ1-2; D gene unclear. Trimming stripped 4 bases from V and 7 bases from J, with 13 bases between. Germline assignment: CDR1 MNHEY and CDR2 SVGAGI. CDR3 size: 13 residues. CDR3 nucleotides: TGTGCCAGCAGTTCGGCTCCTATCACTGGCTACACCTTC. Protein sequence: CASSSAPITGYTF.

The chain uses TRBV11-2 and TRBJ2-1, with D tentatively TRBD1 (6 bases). Trimming left V 2 bases short and J 9 bases short, with 14 bases between. Germline assignment: CDR1 SGHAT and CDR2 FQNNGV. CDR3 size: 14 residues. The CDR3 region is CASSLRIRGSEQFF. CDR3 in DNA: TGTGCCAGCAGCTTAAGGATCAGGGGAAGTGAGCAGTTCTTC.

The table lists this clone with a count of one. The chain employs TRBV5-1 and TRBJ2-1; 10 bases are a match to TRBD2. The CDR3 is 15 amino acids. V dropped 4 bases and J dropped 8; count of bases not matched to a gene: 9. Germline CDR1 reads SGHRS; CDR2 reads YFSETQ. The CDR3 loop reads CASSPGLATDDEQFF. The CDR3 DNA reads TGCGCCAGCAGCCCGGGACTAGCGACGGACGATGAGCAGTTCTTC.

This chain connects TRBV7-2 to TRBJ1-1; D unclear. The CDR3 consists of 13 residues. Germline V gene data show CDR1 as SGHTA and CDR2 as FQGNSA. V was pared by 8 bases and J by 0 bases, with 10 bases between. The CDR3 here is CASGPGLNTEAFF. The CDR3 DNA follows: TGTGCCAGCGGCCCGGGGTTGAACACTGAAGCTTTCTTT.

This clone was recorded only once. V usage is TRBV19 and J usage is TRBJ2-3; tentatively, D is TRBD1 (6 bases). Trimming stripped 5 bases from V and 2 bases from J, with 11 bases between. CDR1 is LNHDA and CDR2 is SQIVND in the germline V gene (reference sequence). The CDR3 has 14 residues. The CDR3 DNA sequence: TGTGCCAGTAGTTTCAGGGGATTCACAGATACGCAGTATTTT. Protein: CASSFRGFTDTQYF.